The source of this T cell receptor (beta chain) is a study of T cell changes during pregnancy in multiple sclerosis (dated by TCRdb to the late 2010s). Background on the whole study: The study examined how the T cell repertoire changed over the course of pregnancy in women with multiple sclerosis.

This clone showed up just a few times. Its cognate antigen has yet to be identified. No much larger clonotype is one base removed from it; base qualities were not supplied. Library preparation used the immunoSEQ multiplex PCR assay. Drawn from immuneACCESS, this table holds only the in-frame rearrangements with V and J called that TCRdb kept. Clones are partly lost; checked studies trace under half to an unresolved V gene and leave the rest unexplained. The sample table records over 100,000 clones; roughly 90% of these occur just once. Jointly, the top ten make up less than 2% of the sample. V and J are truncated by 5 bases and 2 bases respectively, leaving an intervening sequence of 9 bases. Spanning cysteine to phenylalanine, the CDR3 consists of 13 amino acids. The CDR3 DNA has 39 bases and is translated from base 1. The germline V gene (reference sequence) supplies CDR1 MNHNY and CDR2 SVGAGI.

The sample consisted of peripheral blood, taken in the third trimester of pregnancy. The chain links TRBV6-6 with TRBJ1-1; the D segment cannot be called with confidence. The sequence came from a female donor with multiple sclerosis, enrolled in a pregnancy study. The bases are TGTGCCAGCAGTGACAAGAGAAACACTGAAGCTTTCTTT. Translated, it reads CASSDKRNTEAFF.